Each of the 24 T cell receptor beta chains below was sequenced from the same sample in a study of T cells in Graves' hyperthyroidism and ophthalmopathy. Researchers took RNA transcripts and amplified the TCR beta CDR3 regions from them. When the TCR CDR3 underwent first-round RT-PCR, the HTBI primer set was used. TCRdb re-called the multiplex PCR reads through MiXCR, storing one row per CDR3 protein. The table lists roughly 640,000 distinct CDR3 sequences, roughly 16% of them singletons. Sequenced: blood. The receptor source for this set is a woman aged 35 to 49 with Graves' ophthalmopathy.

In this sample, this clonotype is medium-sized. This chain joins TRBV7-6 and TRBJ2-7, with D perhaps matching TRBD2 (5 bases). V gave up 2 bases and J gave up 2 bases, with 13 bases separating them. The CDR3 runs to 15 residues. Germline-derived CDR1 and CDR2 are SGHVS and FNYEAQ. The CDR3 sequence is CASSLSASGTYEQYF. In nucleotides, the CDR3 is TGTGCCAGCAGCTTATCGGCGTCCGGGACCTACGAGCAGTACTTC. The variable domain in full, with the rest retrieved from reference TRBV7-6 and TRBJ2-7, is GAGVSQSPRYKVTKRGQDVALRCDPISGHVSLYWYRQALGQGPEFLTYFNYEAQQDKSGLPNDRFSAERPEGSISTLTIQRTEQRDSAMYRCASSLSASGTYEQYFGPGTRLTVT.

This clonotype showed up many times. The chain recombines TRBV28 with TRBJ2-3; 7 bases match TRBD1. This CDR3 has 17 amino acids. Germline-derived CDR1 and CDR2 are MDHEN and SYDVKM. After removal of 5 bases from V and 0 bases from J, the junction contained 11 bases not matched to a gene. The CDR3 DNA reads as TGTGCCAGCAGTCACAGCCCAGGACAGGCTAGCACAGATACGCAGTATTTT. Translated: CASSHSPGQASTDTQYF.

The rearrangement joins TRBV6-6 to TRBJ2-1; 10 nucleotides align to TRBD2. Germline V gene sequence: CDR1 MNHNY, CDR2 SVGAGI (reference sequence). The CDR3 length is 16 residues. Losses at the gene ends were 2 bases for V and 9 bases for J; bases not matched to a gene: 10. The CDR3 here is CASSYEASGSGSEQFF. The CDR3, as DNA: TGTGCCAGCAGTTACGAGGCTAGCGGGAGTGGCAGTGAGCAGTTCTTC.

This clonotype has more than one count but fewer than ten. The chain uses TRBV7-9 and TRBJ1-6; 7 bases are a match to TRBD1. The CDR3 loop spans 15 amino acids. J lost 8 bases, V lost 4 bases, and 8 bases had no gene match. Germline CDR1 reads SEHNR; CDR2 reads FQNEAQ (reference sequence). CDR3 sequence reads: CASSSFRDRDSPLHF. The DNA of the CDR3 is TGTGCCAGCAGCTCATTCCGGGACAGAGATTCACCCCTCCACTTT. The full variable domain, rest sourced from reference TRBV7-9 and TRBJ1-6, is DTGVSQNPRHKITKRGQNVTFRCDPISEHNRLYWYRQTLGQGPEFLTYFQNEAQLEKSRLLSDRFSAERPKGSFSTLEIQRTEQGDSAMYLCASSSFRDRDSPLHFGNGTRLTVT.

This clonotype was observed at least ten times. V gene TRBV9 combines with J gene TRBJ2-3, with TRBD2 identical over 10 bases. Germline CDR1 reads SGDLS; CDR2 reads YYNGEE. The CDR3 totals 16 residues. The V and J ends lost 6 bases and 2 bases, in that order; junction bases with no gene match: 9. The CDR3 is CASTRSSGGTTDTQYF. The CDR3 region has the DNA TGTGCCAGCACTAGGAGTAGCGGGGGGACCACAGATACGCAGTATTTT.

This clonotype has just a few counts. V usage is TRBV18 and J usage is TRBJ2-6; no reliable D call. V was pared by 3 bases and J by 1 base, with 13 bases between. CDR1 is KGHSH, CDR2 LQKENI, per germline. The CDR3 spans 17 residues. CDR3 protein: CASSPRLITSGANVLTF. For the CDR3, the DNA is TGTGCCAGCTCACCCCGACTGATTACTTCTGGGGCCAACGTCCTGACTTTC.

This clonotype has ten or more counts. The CDR3 coding sequence is TGTGCCAGCAGTTTATCCCTATTGGGGGGGGAAGAGACCCAGTACTTC. Amino acid sequence: CASSLSLLGGEETQYF. The V gene is TRBV27, the J gene TRBJ2-5; 7 bases map to TRBD2. This CDR3 is 16 amino acids long. Trimming removed 0 bases from V and 3 bases from J; junction bases left unmatched: 7. Germline CDR1 and CDR2: MNHEY and SMNVEV (reference sequence).

The chain has TRBV20-1 and TRBJ2-1, with 7 positions matching TRBD2. Germline CDR1 reads DFQATT; CDR2 reads SNEGSKA (reference sequence). The junction had 17 bases not matched to a gene; V was cut back by 2 bases and J by 7 bases. The CDR3 consists of 17 residues. CDR3 residues: CSARQPRGGPKGNEQFF. The CDR3 nucleotides read TGCAGTGCTAGACAACCTCGGGGAGGGCCGAAAGGTAATGAGCAGTTCTTC.

Remarks on this clonotype: At one end, the junction sequence differs from germline, possibly due to a read error. The chain recombines TRBV7-9 with TRBJ2-7; 7 positions agree with TRBD2. Germline V lookup: CDR1 SEHNR, CDR2 FQNEAQ (reference sequence). The CDR3 is 15 amino acids. In DNA, the CDR3 is TGTGCCAGCAGCCCCAGCGGGATTAGCTCCTACGAGCGGTACTTC. It is translated as CASSPSGISSYERYF.

This clonotype has a handful of counts. V is TRBV5-6 and J is TRBJ2-5, with TRBD2 matching 8 bases. Trimming at V came to 4 bases and at J to 1 base, leaving 15 bases not matched to a gene. The germline CDR1 and CDR2 sequences are SGHDT and YYEEEE. This CDR3 has 18 residues. CDR3 residues: CASSPSDSGNKFQETQYF. The CDR3 DNA sequence: TGTGCCAGCAGCCCCTCCGATAGCGGGAACAAGTTCCAAGAGACCCAGTACTTC.

The chain employs TRBV3-1 and TRBJ1-6; the match to TRBD1 covers 12 bases. Germline loops: CDR1 LGHDT, CDR2 YNNKEL (reference sequence). This CDR3 has 19 residues. Trimming cost V 5 bases and J 4 bases; bases outside gene matches: 12. CDR3 loop: CASSNSGGTGGPYNSPLHF. In nucleotides, the CDR3 is TGTGCCAGCAGCAACTCTGGCGGGACAGGGGGCCCTTATAATTCACCCCTCCACTTT. The entire variable domain, with the rest obtained from reference TRBV3-1 and TRBJ1-6, is as follows: DTAVSQTPKYLVTQMGNDKSIKCEQNLGHDTMYWYKQDSKKFLKIMFSYNNKELIINETVPNRFSPKSPDKAHLNLHINSLELGDSAVYFCASSNSGGTGGPYNSPLHFGNGTRLTVT.

This clonotype appeared a few times. The junction shows a germline mismatch at one end, possibly a read error. The rearrangement uses TRBV2 and TRBJ2-1; 7 bases line up with TRBD1. The CDR3 is 15 residues long. Germline V gene lookup returns CDR1 SNHLY and CDR2 FYNNEI. The CDR3, as DNA: TGTGCCAGCAGCGCGCAGGGGGAATCCTACAATGAGCAGTCCTTC. Translated, it gives CASSAQGESYNEQSF.

A few counts support this clonotype. The chain has TRBV7-3 and TRBJ2-1; a possible D gene is TRBD2 (5 bases). CDR1 SGHTA and CDR2 FQGTGA come from the germline V gene. V lost 0 bases and J lost 5, with 11 bases in between. CDR3 size: 15 residues. CDR3 sequence reads: CASSLTCSSNNEQFF. The CDR3 DNA sequence: TGTGCCAGCAGCTTAACATGTTCTAGCAACAATGAGCAGTTCTTC.

Details on this clonotype: One end of the junction fails to match germline, which may point to a read error. The V call is TRBV2, the J call TRBJ1-2; D is unresolved. This CDR3 comprises 13 residues. The V gene's germline CDR1 is SNHLY and CDR2 FYNNEI. The CDR3 here is CASSPPAMGSYTF. The CDR3 DNA sequence: TGCGCCAGCAGTCCCCCGGCCATGGGGAGCTACACCTTC.

This clonotype has a handful of counts. The rearrangement links TRBV12-5 to TRBJ2-1; D remains unclear. The V and J ends lost 0 bases and 4 bases respectively, with 7 bases between them. Germline CDR1 and CDR2: LGHNT and FRNRAP. There are 14 residues in the CDR3. Here the CDR3 DNA reads TGTGCTAGTGGTTTGGTTTGGAGTTACAATGAGCAGTTCTTC. It yields the protein CASGLVWSYNEQFF.

This rearrangement joins TRBV24-1 to TRBJ2-1; D possibly corresponds to TRBD2 (6 bases). Germline-derived CDR1 and CDR2 are KGHDR and SFDVKD. V was clipped by 6 bases and J by 4 bases, with 15 bases between them. This CDR3 is built from 15 residues. As DNA, the CDR3 is TGTGCCACCAGTCTGGAGACTAGAGCGTACAATGAGCAGTTCTTC. Translation: CATSLETRAYNEQFF.

This clonotype has a count of ten or more. The chain is built from TRBV6-1 and TRBJ2-7; D is possibly TRBD1 (5 bases). The CDR3 loop spans 11 amino acids. Germline V gives CDR1 MNHNS, CDR2 SASEGT. The V and J ends lost 10 bases and 4 bases respectively, with 11 bases between them. The DNA for the CDR3 is TGTGCCACCGTTCAGGGTTACGAGCAGTACTTC. It codes for CATVQGYEQYF.

The chain joins TRBV6-6 to TRBJ2-7; 12 nucleotides agree with TRBD2. Germline CDR1 reads MNHNY; CDR2 reads SVGAGI (reference sequence). The CDR3 runs 17 residues. J was trimmed by 5 bases and V by 0 bases; bases with no gene match: 8. CDR3 protein: CASSYSLAGGPINEQYF. CDR3 in DNA: TGTGCCAGCAGTTACTCGCTAGCGGGAGGGCCGATTAACGAGCAGTACTTC.

Many counts were recorded for this clonotype. The chain joins TRBV6-1 to TRBJ1-1; no clear D. The CDR3 spans 11 residues. The V gene lost 6 bases and the J gene lost 8 bases, with 10 bases spanning the gap. CDR1 is MNHNS and CDR2 is SASEGT in the germline V gene. The CDR3 spells CASRRRGEAFF. In DNA, the CDR3 is TGTGCCAGCAGGAGGCGAGGAGAAGCTTTCTTT.

The genes are TRBV18 and TRBJ2-4, with D possibly being TRBD1 (5 bases). V lost 3 bases and J lost 1, with 13 bases in between. The CDR3 is 16 amino acids. Germline V CDR1 and CDR2: KGHSH, LQKENI. The CDR3 sequence: CASSPPGQGAKNIQYF. CDR3 sequence (DNA): TGTGCCAGCTCACCTCCCGGACAAGGGGCCAAAAACATTCAGTACTTC.

This clonotype was seen a handful of times. The CDR3 is CASSPGVWNTEAFF. The CDR3 bases are TGTGCCAGCAGTCCCGGAGTATGGAACACTGAAGCTTTCTTT. The chain couples TRBV12-3 or TRBV12-4 to TRBJ1-1; the D is unclear. This CDR3 has 14 amino acids. V lost 5 bases, J lost 1 base, and 11 bases lay in between.

This chain links TRBV10-3 with TRBJ1-6; TRBD1 matches 7 bases. The germline V gene has CDR1 ENHRY and CDR2 SYGVKD. The CDR3 consists of 14 residues. The J segment lost 7 bases and the V segment lost 8 bases, leaving 8 bases of the junction unmatched. Written as DNA, the CDR3 is TGTGCCATCCAGGGGGGAACTGGAAATTCACCCCTCCACTTT. It specifies CAIQGGTGNSPLHF.

This clonotype was counted between two and nine times. This chain uses TRBV6-1 with TRBJ2-3; TRBD2 aligns across 13 bases. Germline CDR1 and CDR2: MNHNS and SASEGT. V lost 7 bases to trimming and J lost 3 bases; unmatched junction nucleotides: 7. CDR3 length equals 16 residues. This CDR3 reads CASNKGLAGVTDTQYF. In DNA, the CDR3 is TGTGCCAGCAACAAAGGACTAGCGGGAGTGACAGATACGCAGTATTTT.

The genes are TRBV7-3 and TRBJ1-1; no firm D call. Trimming shortened V by 4 bases and J by 3 bases, and 9 bases separated the two germline ends. Germline values: CDR1 SGHTA, CDR2 FQGTGA. The CDR3 has 13 residues. This CDR3 reads CASSSSADTEAFF. The CDR3 region has the DNA TGTGCCAGCAGCTCCTCAGCGGACACTGAAGCTTTCTTT.